This T cell receptor beta chain came from a study of shared clonotypes between healthy human individuals. Profiled with immunoSEQ multiplex PCR; TCRdb holds only in-frame clones, not every one. In the table there are over 400,000 clones, almost 80% of which are singletons. This CDR3 spans 14 amino acids. Germline loops: CDR1 SGHDN, CDR2 FVKESK. With 2 bases removed from V and 3 bases from J, the gap between germline ends came to 8 bases. The sequence was obtained from a woman in her thirties or forties in good health. Some clones in this sample may be carry-over from other donors' samples. What was sequenced was PBMCs. This chain connects TRBV14 to TRBJ1-3; D is unclear. The CDR3 DNA reads as TGTGCCAGCAGCCAACCGGGCTTTGGAAACACCATATATTTT. Protein: CASSQPGFGNTIYF.